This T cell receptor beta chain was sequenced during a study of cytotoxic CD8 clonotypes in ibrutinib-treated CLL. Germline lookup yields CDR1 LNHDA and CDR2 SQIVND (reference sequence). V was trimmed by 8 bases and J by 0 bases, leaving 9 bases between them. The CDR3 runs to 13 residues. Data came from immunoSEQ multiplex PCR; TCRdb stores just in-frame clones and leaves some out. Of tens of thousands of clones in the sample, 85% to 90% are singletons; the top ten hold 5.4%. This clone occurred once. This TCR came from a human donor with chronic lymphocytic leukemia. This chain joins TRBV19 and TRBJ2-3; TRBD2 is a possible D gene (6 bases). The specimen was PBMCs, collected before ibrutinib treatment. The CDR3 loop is CASGSGSTDTQYF. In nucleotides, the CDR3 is TGTGCCAGTGGAAGCGGGAGCACAGATACGCAGTATTTT.